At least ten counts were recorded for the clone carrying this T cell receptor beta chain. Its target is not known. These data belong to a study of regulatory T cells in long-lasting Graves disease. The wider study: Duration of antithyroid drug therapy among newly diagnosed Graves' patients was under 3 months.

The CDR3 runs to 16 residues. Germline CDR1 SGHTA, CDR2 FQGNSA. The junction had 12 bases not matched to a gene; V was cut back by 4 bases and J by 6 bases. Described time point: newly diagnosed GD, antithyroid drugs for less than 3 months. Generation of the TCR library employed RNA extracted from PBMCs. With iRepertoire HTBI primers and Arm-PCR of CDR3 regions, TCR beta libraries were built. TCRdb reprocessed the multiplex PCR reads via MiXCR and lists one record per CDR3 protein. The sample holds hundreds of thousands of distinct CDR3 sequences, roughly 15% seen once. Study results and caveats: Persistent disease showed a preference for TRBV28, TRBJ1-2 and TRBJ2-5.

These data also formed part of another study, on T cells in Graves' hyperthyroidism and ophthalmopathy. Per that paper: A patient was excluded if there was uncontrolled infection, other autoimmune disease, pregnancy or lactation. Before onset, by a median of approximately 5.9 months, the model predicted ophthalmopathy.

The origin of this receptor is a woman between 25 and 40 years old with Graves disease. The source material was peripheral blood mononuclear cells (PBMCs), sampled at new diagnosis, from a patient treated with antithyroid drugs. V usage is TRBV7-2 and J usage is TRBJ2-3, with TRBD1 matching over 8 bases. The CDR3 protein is CASSSTGQGMGDTQYF. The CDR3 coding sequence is TGTGCCAGCAGCTCCACAGGACAGGGAATGGGTGATACGCAGTATTTT.